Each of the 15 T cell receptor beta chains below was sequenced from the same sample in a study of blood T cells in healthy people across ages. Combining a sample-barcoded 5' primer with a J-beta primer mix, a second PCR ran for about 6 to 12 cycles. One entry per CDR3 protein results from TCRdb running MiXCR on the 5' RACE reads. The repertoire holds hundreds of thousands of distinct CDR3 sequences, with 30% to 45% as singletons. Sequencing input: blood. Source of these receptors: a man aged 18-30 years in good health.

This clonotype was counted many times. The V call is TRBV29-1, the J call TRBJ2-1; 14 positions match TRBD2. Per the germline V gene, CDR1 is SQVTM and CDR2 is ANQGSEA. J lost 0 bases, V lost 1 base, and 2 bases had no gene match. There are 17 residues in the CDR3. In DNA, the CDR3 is TGCAGCGTTGAAGGACTAGCGGGGGGGAGCTCCTACAATGAGCAGTTCTTC. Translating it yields CSVEGLAGGSSYNEQFF.

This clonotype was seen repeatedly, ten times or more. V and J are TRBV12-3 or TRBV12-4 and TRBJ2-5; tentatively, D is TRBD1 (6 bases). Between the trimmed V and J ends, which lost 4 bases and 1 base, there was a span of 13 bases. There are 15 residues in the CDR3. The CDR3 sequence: CASSSSRGFQETQYF. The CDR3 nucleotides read TGTGCCAGCAGTTCCAGCAGGGGTTTCCAAGAGACCCAGTACTTC.

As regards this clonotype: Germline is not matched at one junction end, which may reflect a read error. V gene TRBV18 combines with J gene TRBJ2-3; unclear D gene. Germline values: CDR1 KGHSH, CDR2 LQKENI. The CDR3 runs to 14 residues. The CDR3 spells CASSPTASIDTQYF. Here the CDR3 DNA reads TGTGCCAGCTCACCCACAGCCAGCATAGATACGCAGTATTTT.

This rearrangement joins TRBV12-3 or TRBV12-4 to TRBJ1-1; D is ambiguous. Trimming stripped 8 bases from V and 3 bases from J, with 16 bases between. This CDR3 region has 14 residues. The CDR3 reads CASDSDFGDTEAFF. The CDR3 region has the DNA TGTGCCAGCGATAGCGACTTCGGGGACACTGAAGCTTTCTTT.

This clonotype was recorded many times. The CDR3 region is CATARTMGYNEQFF. CDR3 in DNA: TGTGCCACCGCCCGGACAATGGGCTACAATGAGCAGTTCTTC. The V call is TRBV15, the J call TRBJ2-1, with D maybe TRBD1 (5 bases). The CDR3 consists of 14 residues. Trimming took off 8 bases at V and 3 bases at J, with 14 bases between the two ends. Germline V CDR1 and CDR2: LNHNV, YYDKDF (reference sequence). The full variable domain, its missing parts supplied by reference TRBV15 and TRBJ2-1, is DAMVIQNPRYQVTQFGKPVTLSCSQTLNHNVMYWYQQKSSQAPKLLFHYYDKDFNNEADTPDNFQSRRPNTSFCFLDIRSPGLGDTAMYLCATARTMGYNEQFFGPGTRLTVL.

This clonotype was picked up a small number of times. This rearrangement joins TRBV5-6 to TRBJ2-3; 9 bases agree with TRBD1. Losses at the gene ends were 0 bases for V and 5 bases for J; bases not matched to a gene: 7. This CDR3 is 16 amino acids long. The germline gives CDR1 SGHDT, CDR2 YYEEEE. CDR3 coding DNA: TGTGCCAGCAGCTTGGCCTTACAGGGGGCGGGAGATACGCAGTATTTT. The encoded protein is CASSLALQGAGDTQYF.

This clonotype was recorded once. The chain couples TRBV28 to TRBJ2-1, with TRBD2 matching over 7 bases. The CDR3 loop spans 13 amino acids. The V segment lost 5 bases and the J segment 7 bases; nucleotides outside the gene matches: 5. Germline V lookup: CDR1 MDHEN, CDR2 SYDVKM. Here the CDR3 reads CASSANGGNEQFF. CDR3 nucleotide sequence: TGTGCCAGCAGTGCAAACGGGGGGAATGAGCAGTTCTTC.

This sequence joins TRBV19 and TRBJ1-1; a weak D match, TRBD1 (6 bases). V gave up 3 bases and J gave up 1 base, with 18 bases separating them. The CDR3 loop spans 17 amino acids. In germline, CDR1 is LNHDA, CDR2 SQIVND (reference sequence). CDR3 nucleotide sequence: TGTGCCAGTAGTATTTCGGCCCAGGGGACGCAGAACACTGAAGCTTTCTTT. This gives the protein CASSISAQGTQNTEAFF.

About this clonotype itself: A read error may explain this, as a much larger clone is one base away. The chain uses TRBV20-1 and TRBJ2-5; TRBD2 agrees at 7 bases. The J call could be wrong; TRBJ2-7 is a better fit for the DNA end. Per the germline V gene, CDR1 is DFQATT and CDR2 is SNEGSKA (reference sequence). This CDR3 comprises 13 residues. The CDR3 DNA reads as TGCAGTGCTAGAGGGGGGGGTGTATGCGAGCAGTACTTC. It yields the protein CSARGGGVCEQYF.

The CDR3 spells CASSGKTGVGTEAFF. The CDR3 DNA reads TGCGCCAGCAGCGGCAAGACAGGGGTGGGGACTGAAGCTTTCTTT. The chain links TRBV5-1 to TRBJ1-1; 8 bases agree with TRBD1. The CDR3 sequence is 15 residues long. Losses at the gene ends were 4 bases for V and 5 bases for J; bases not matched to a gene: 10. The germline V gene encodes CDR1 SGHRS and CDR2 YFSETQ. Based on the CDR3 plus reference TRBV5-1 and TRBJ1-1, the full variable domain is KAGVTQTPRYLIKTRGQQVTLSCSPISGHRSVSWYQQTPGQGLQFLFEYFSETQRNKGNFPGRFSGRQFSNSRSEMNVSTLELGDSALYLCASSGKTGVGTEAFFGQGTRLTVV.

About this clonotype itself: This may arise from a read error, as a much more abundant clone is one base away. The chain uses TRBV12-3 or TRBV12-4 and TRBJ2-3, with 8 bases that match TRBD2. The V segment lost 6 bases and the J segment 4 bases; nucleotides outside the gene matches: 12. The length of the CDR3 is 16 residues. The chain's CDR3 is CASRQSSGATADTQYF. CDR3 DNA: TGTGCCAGCAGACAAAGTAGCGGGGCCACCGCAGATACGCAGTATTTT.

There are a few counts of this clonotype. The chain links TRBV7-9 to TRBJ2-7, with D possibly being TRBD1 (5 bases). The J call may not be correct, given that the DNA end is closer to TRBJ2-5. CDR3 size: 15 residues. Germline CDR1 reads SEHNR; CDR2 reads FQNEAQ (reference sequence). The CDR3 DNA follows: TGTGCCAGCACCCAATTAGTGGGCAGGGTAGAGACCCAGTACTTC. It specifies CASTQLVGRVETQYF.

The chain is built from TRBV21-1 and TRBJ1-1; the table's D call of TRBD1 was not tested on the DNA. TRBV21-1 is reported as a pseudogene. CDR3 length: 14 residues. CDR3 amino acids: CASSKWGGNTEAFF. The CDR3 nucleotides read TGTGCCAGCAGCAAATGGGGGGGGAACACTGAAGCTTTCTTT.

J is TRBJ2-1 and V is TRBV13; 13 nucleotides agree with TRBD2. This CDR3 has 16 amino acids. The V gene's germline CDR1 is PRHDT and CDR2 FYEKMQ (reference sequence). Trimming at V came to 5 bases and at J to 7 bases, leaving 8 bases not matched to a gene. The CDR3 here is CASSAITSGGANEQFF. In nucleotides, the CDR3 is TGTGCCAGCAGCGCTATCACTAGCGGGGGGGCGAATGAGCAGTTCTTC. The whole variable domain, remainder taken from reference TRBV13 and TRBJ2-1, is AAGVIQSPRHLIKEKRETATLKCYPIPRHDTVYWYQQGPGQDPQFLISFYEKMQSDKGSIPDRFSAQQFSDYHSELNMSSLELGDSALYFCASSAITSGGANEQFFGPGTRLTVL.

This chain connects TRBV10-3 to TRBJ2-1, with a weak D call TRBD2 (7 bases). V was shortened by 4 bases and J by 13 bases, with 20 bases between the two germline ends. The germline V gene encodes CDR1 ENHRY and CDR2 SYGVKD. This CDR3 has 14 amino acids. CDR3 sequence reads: CAISGGGEFETQFF. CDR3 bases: TGTGCCATCAGTGGAGGGGGGGAGTTTGAGACCCAGTTCTTC.